This T cell receptor (beta chain) was identified in a study of vaccination effects on CD4 cells after COVID-19. Study results and caveats: Late post-vaccination samples showed marked contraction of infection- and vaccine-induced clones. Few convalescent patients were included, and no early post-infection timepoints were sampled.

The CDR3 covers 16 residues. The table came from immunoSEQ multiplex PCR; TCRdb's copy has only in-frame clones and leaves some out. The sample shows 70,000 to 75,000 clones, around 77% of them seen only once. On this clone: Its matching antigen is unknown.

Following culture for approximately 11 days, CD4+ T cells were isolated. This specimen was CD4+ T cells from PBMCs cultured without peptide, taken before COVID-19 vaccination. This clonotype originated in a human donor who received a COVID-19 vaccine. The rearrangement links TRBV21-1 to TRBJ2-2; the table's D call, TRBD1, was not checked against the DNA. TRBV21-1 has pseudogene status. CDR3 sequence: CASSKTDRDAAGELFF. The CDR3 DNA follows: TGTGCCAGCAGCAAAACAGACAGGGATGCGGCCGGGGAGCTGTTTTTT.